What follows are 17 T cell receptor beta chains derived from one specimen sequenced in a study of identical twins. A single record per CDR3 protein comes from TCRdb applying MiXCR to the 5' RACE reads. The sample contains roughly 220,000 distinct CDR3 sequences, about 6.7% of which appear only once. These data also featured in a second study, about T cells expressing NK-cell markers.

Sample: CD8+ T cells sorted from blood. The origin of the receptors is a woman between 18 and 29 years old in good health.

CDR3 in amino acids: CASSLEGGVHEQYF. The DNA of the CDR3 is TGTGCCAGCAGCTTAGAAGGGGGAGTCCACGAGCAGTACTTC. The chain recombines TRBV11-2 with TRBJ2-7; a weak D match, TRBD1 (6 bases). Trimming stripped 0 bases from V and 5 bases from J, with 11 bases between. This CDR3 has 14 amino acids. Germline CDR1 SGHAT, CDR2 FQNNGV.

The sample holds many counts of this clonotype. The rearrangement links TRBV7-9 to TRBJ2-7, with 7 bases aligning to TRBD1. CDR1 and CDR2 from the germline V gene are SEHNR and FQNEAQ (reference sequence). CDR3 length: 14 amino acids. V shed 5 bases and J 4 bases; nucleotides not matched to a gene: 8. The CDR3 bases are TGTGCCAGCAGCCCACGGGACAGTTTGTACGAGCAGTACTTC. This translates into CASSPRDSLYEQYF.

This clonotype occurred many times. At one of its ends the junction is not consistent with the germline gene, which may arise from a read error. The chain recombines TRBV7-7 with TRBJ2-3; no reliable D call. Germline values: CDR1 SSHAT, CDR2 FNYEAQ (reference sequence). This CDR3 has 14 amino acids. The CDR3 nucleotides read TGTGCTAGCAGCTTAGACCCCAGCACAGATACGCAGTATTTT. Translated: CASSLDPSTDTQYF.

This clonotype is medium-sized by share. This sequence joins TRBV6-4 and TRBJ2-3; 11 bases fit TRBD1. Germline V gene data show CDR1 as MRHNA and CDR2 as SNTAGT. Unmatched junction bases numbered 1, after V lost 2 bases and J lost 6 bases. This CDR3 region has 14 residues. CDR3 protein: CASSDGQGADTQYF. The CDR3 nucleotides are TGTGCCAGCAGTGACGGACAGGGGGCGGATACGCAGTATTTT.

This clonotype was seen ten or more times. This chain joins TRBV11-1 and TRBJ2-1, with D possibly called TRBD1 or TRBD2 (5 bases each). V lost 1 base and J lost 8, with 24 bases in between. The germline V gene encodes CDR1 SGHAT and CDR2 FQDESV (reference sequence). The length of the CDR3 is 18 residues. This CDR3 is CASSLEFGYATGRDEQFF. The CDR3 bases are TGTGCCAGCAGCTTAGAATTTGGATACGCGACGGGGCGGGATGAGCAGTTCTTC. Filled out from reference TRBV11-1 and TRBJ2-1, the complete variable domain reads EAEVAQSPRYKITEKSQAVAFWCDPISGHATLYWYRQILGQGPELLVQFQDESVVDDSQLPKDRFSAERLKGVDSTLKIQPAELGDSAMYLCASSLEFGYATGRDEQFFGPGTRLTVL.

This clonotype was counted only a few times. The chain carries TRBV29-1 and TRBJ1-1; weak D call: TRBD1 (5 bases). CDR1 is SQVTM, CDR2 ANQGSEA, per germline. Trimming pared 3 bases from V and 5 bases from J, leaving 13 bases between. The CDR3 totals 13 residues. The CDR3 reads CSVEGGERTEAFF. The CDR3 DNA is TGCAGCGTTGAGGGGGGGGAGAGGACTGAAGCTTTCTTT.

In its sample, this clonotype was seen a few times. This rearrangement joins TRBV11-1 to TRBJ2-7, with D tentatively TRBD1 (6 bases). The CDR3 runs to 18 residues. In germline, CDR1 is SGHAT, CDR2 FQDESV (reference sequence). V lost 2 bases and J lost 0, with 20 bases in between. The CDR3 loop reads CASSLFGRRTANSYEQYF. The CDR3, as DNA: TGTGCCAGCAGCTTATTCGGACGGCGGACAGCGAACTCCTACGAGCAGTACTTC.

In its sample, this clonotype was seen many times. The chain combines TRBV12-3 or TRBV12-4 with TRBJ1-3, with D tentatively TRBD1 (5 bases). This CDR3 contains 16 residues. V was cut by 5 bases and J by 2 bases, with 16 bases left in between. The DNA for the CDR3 is TGTGCCAGCAGTACCCGGGACGGCTTAACTGGAAACACCATATATTTT. Translated: CASSTRDGLTGNTIYF.

This clonotype was seen ten or more times. This chain joins TRBV2 and TRBJ1-1; D unresolved. Trimming pared 4 bases from V and 2 bases from J, leaving 11 bases between. CDR1 SNHLY and CDR2 FYNNEI come from the germline V gene. This CDR3 has 14 residues. CDR3 in amino acids: CASSGSSFNTEAFF. The CDR3 DNA follows: TGTGCCAGCAGTGGAAGCTCCTTTAACACTGAAGCTTTCTTT.

This clonotype occurred a few times. The chain joins TRBV19 to TRBJ2-1; D gene uncertain. Germline V lookup: CDR1 LNHDA, CDR2 SQIVND (reference sequence). CDR3 length: 13 residues. Trimming pared 4 bases from V and 7 bases from J, leaving 11 bases between. The CDR3 nucleotides read TGTGCCAGTAGTACAACCTTAACTAATGAGCAGTTCTTC. Its translation is CASSTTLTNEQFF.

The chain combines TRBV9 with TRBJ2-2; 8 bases match TRBD2. The J segment lost 6 bases and the V segment lost 0 bases, leaving 7 bases of the junction unmatched. CDR1 and CDR2 (germline): SGDLS, YYNGEE. The CDR3 is 16 residues long. CDR3 nucleotides: TGTGCCAGCAGCGTAGTGAGCGGGAGTGTTTCCGGGGAGCTGTTTTTT. Translation gives CASSVVSGSVSGELFF.

For this clonotype: Since a much larger clone is just one base distant, this may be a read error. V and J are TRBV5-6 and TRBJ2-7; possibly TRBD2 for D (5 bases). Trimming stripped 7 bases from V and 7 bases from J, with 15 bases between. This CDR3 region has 12 residues. From germline, CDR1 is SGHDT and CDR2 YYEEEE. DNA for the CDR3: TGTGCCAGCGGCCCGGGATCGGGGGAGCAGTACTTC. Translated, it gives CASGPGSGEQYF.

The chain combines TRBV4-1 with TRBJ2-1; the match to TRBD2 covers 11 bases. Germline trimming cut 1 base from V and 4 bases from J; bases unmatched to any gene: 9. Germline-derived CDR1 and CDR2 are MGHRA and YSYEKL. This CDR3 contains 18 residues. In DNA form, the CDR3 reads TGCGCCAGCAGCCAAGTCCATCCGGGACTAGCGGAGTACAATGAGCAGTTCTTC. This sequence encodes CASSQVHPGLAEYNEQFF.

The V gene is TRBV20-1, the J gene TRBJ2-7; D is perhaps TRBD2 (6 bases). CDR1 and CDR2 (germline): DFQATT, SNEGSKA (reference sequence). Trimming removed 2 bases at V and 2 bases at J, with 13 bases between. The CDR3 runs 14 residues. The CDR3 coding sequence is TGCAGTGCTAGATTTCCCGGACTACCCTACGAGCAGTACTTC. It specifies CSARFPGLPYEQYF.

This clonotype was picked up a small number of times. This chain connects TRBV12-5 to TRBJ1-1; D is uncertain. Germline V gene data show CDR1 as LGHNT and CDR2 as FRNRAP. With 0 bases removed from V and 7 bases from J, the gap between germline ends came to 6 bases. CDR3 size: 12 residues. The CDR3 DNA reads as TGTGCTAGTGGTTTGGTACCCCTTGAAGCTTTCTTT. Residues: CASGLVPLEAFF.

This rearrangement joins TRBV7-3 to TRBJ1-1; TRBD1 matches 8 bases. V shed 5 bases and J 5 bases; nucleotides not matched to a gene: 10. The CDR3 loop spans 15 amino acids. Germline V lookup: CDR1 SGHTA, CDR2 FQGTGA. As DNA, the CDR3 is TGTGCCAGCAGCAAACTACAGGGGGGGGAGACTGAAGCTTTCTTT. Translated: CASSKLQGGETEAFF.

The V call is TRBV9, the J call TRBJ2-7; D unresolved. V was pared by 4 bases and J by 7 bases, with 12 bases between. Germline V CDR1 and CDR2: SGDLS, YYNGEE. This CDR3 contains 12 residues. CDR3 bases: TGTGCCAGCAGCTACAACTCTAATGAGCAGTACTTC. Protein: CASSYNSNEQYF.